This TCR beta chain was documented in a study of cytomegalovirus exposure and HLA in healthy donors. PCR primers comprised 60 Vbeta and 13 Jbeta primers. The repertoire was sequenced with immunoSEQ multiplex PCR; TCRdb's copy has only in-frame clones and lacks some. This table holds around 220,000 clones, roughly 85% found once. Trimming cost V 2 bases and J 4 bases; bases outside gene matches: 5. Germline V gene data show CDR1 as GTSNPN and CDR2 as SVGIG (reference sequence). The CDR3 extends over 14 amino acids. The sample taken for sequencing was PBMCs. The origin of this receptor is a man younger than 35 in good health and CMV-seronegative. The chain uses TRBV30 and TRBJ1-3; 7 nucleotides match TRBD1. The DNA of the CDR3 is TGTGCCTGGAGTCAGACAGGGTGGGGAAACACCATATATTTT. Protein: CAWSQTGWGNTIYF.